This entry features one TCR beta chain sequence. The CDR3 covers 16 residues. Trimming removed 3 bases at V and 7 bases at J, with 20 bases between. PBMC sampling occurred before vaccination, two weeks after the third dose, and at progression. These data come from a study of glioma-infiltrating T cells after dendritic cell vaccination. Sequencing used immunoSEQ multiplex PCR; TCRdb keeps in-frame clones, though not all of them. The table shows under 100,000 clones, with around three quarters occurring only once. The V and J genes are TRBV5-3 and TRBJ2-1; D might be TRBD2 (5 bases). TRBV5-3 is identified as an open reading frame with a role that is uncertain. The sequences come from blood, collected before dendritic cell vaccination. The source is a human donor with glioblastoma. In nucleotides, the CDR3 is TGTGCCAGAAGCTGGGCGGAGGAGCGGCCTTCAAATGAGCAGTTCTTC. This gives the protein CARSWAEERPSNEQFF.